This T cell receptor beta chain was profiled in a study of cytomegalovirus exposure and HLA in healthy donors (dated by TCRdb to about 2017). For the wider study: An earlier analysis of several hundred of the donors reported more than 250 Gb of sequence data and 100 million to 140 million unique TCR beta sequences from about 179 million T cells. An early release covering about 600 HLA-typed donors comprised about 320 gigabases of sequencing data and 85 million or so unique TCR sequences. The genetic ancestry cluster associated with self-reported Caucasian donors included 81% of the 398 genotyped donors. The aim of the study was to test whether cataloging public T cell receptors could identify signatures of past pathogen exposure. Using immunosequencing, the study profiled T cell repertoires from 640 or so subjects and related those repertoires to cytomegalovirus serostatus. Along with the approximately 600-subject first cohort, a separate validation cohort of over 90 different subjects was used. To predict cytomegalovirus infection status, the study combined high-throughput TCR immunosequencing, statistical association of individual TCRs with disease status, and machine learning. In a later analysis, previously published TCR beta repertoires from roughly 710 donors were re-analyzed and high-resolution HLA genotyping was added so that TCR occurrence patterns could be studied. Rather than using new phenotypic data, the later analysis identified candidate immune exposures from TCR beta sequences and from how often those sequences occurred across donors. To decide whether each TCR beta V gene segment behaved as functional or pseudogenic, an earlier analysis of 587 of the donors relied on high-throughput TCR beta sequencing. Donor age, sex, ethnicity and CMV serostatus were compiled together with the repertoire data. Genome-wide SNP genotypes for about 65% of the roughly 670 donors were used in a later genetic analysis, which treated that subset as a discovery cohort. Every repertoire in the discovery cohort had been generated on one and the same sequencing platform. HLA typing included class I and class II loci at four-digit resolution. The number of typed donors differed by locus: roughly 620-640 for A, B, C, DRB1 and DQB1; roughly 510 for DQA1; approximately 610 for DPA1; and around 470 for DPB1. Because of strong linkage in the cohort, roughly five DR-DQ haplotypes were treated as single units for association and clustering. Among 398 genotyped donors of the cohort, an average of 235,054 unique TCR beta nucleotide sequences were sequenced per donor, 15% to 20% of them non-productive.

Broad study findings and their caveats: Only TCR beta chains were sequenced in this cohort, and the absence of alpha or paired-chain data limited detectable features. In a later analysis, most CMV-associated TCR beta chains were found to appear HLA-restricted, with HLA associations seemingly driven largely by CMV exposure. Roughly uniform sequencing depth across donors was assumed in presence/absence analyses, although this assumption may not hold. Broadly in line with IMGT annotations, most TCR beta V segments showed up in productive rearrangements about 87% or about 30% of the time in an earlier analysis of about 500 of the donors. Most TCR sequences were observed very rarely across donors, whereas some public TCRs were present in many individuals. A later analysis reported that several top co-occurrence clusters appeared linked to parvovirus B19, influenza, CMV and Epstein-Barr virus. In a later analysis, about 17,000 TCR beta sequences were associated with specific HLA alleles at a false discovery rate of 0.05. The classifier was reported to diagnose cytomegalovirus status with high specificity and sensitivity in both the original cohort and the validation cohort. Because HLA typing was unavailable for some donors at each locus, only the typed subset was used in association tests. In vitro tests confirmed that three of the cytomegalovirus-associated TCR beta chains recognize cytomegalovirus antigens. A later analysis found that TCR association rates varied across HLA loci, with DRB1 alleles showing the most associated TCRs and HLA-C alleles the fewest. Because counts were too low, seventeen rarely observed V segments, including chromosome 9 orphons, were excluded from the earlier analysis of 587 of the donors. Correlated functional status among segregating V segments might be attributable to linkage disequilibrium, but an unknown experimental factor could not be ruled out. Some IMGT-functional V segments, including TRBV6-2 and TRBV6-3, could not be told apart with the 87-base-pair reads, so those segments were excluded. The authors suggested that the approach could potentially be generalized to other disease states and immunological phenotypes. A further reported finding was that TCR beta sequences accurately predicted the HLA-A and HLA-B alleles for most subjects in the first cohort. The study listed 164 TCR beta chains as associated with cytomegalovirus. An association between a missense DCLRE1C variant and V-gene and J-gene trimming of TCR beta chains was found in a later genetic analysis and replicated in an independent cohort. Compared with equally common non-associated chains, HLA-associated TCR beta chains in a later analysis were more clonally expanded and had lower generation probabilities. CMV serostatus was the only immune exposure information available for the cohort. A cluster of highly shared sequence variants was judged likely to represent a technical artifact of the sequencing pipeline. Assigning TCR associations to individual alleles was difficult when HLA alleles, especially DR and DQ, strongly co-occurred. According to a later genetic analysis, donors in an Asian-associated ancestry cluster had fewer N-insertions in productive TCRs than the approximately 700-donor mean.

In total, more than 500 healthy bone marrow donors made up the cohort. At the time of sampling, every cohort member was nominally healthy, though immune exposures that went unrecorded were likely present. The donor was CMV seropositive and was included in the group of some 290 seropositive cohort members. A peripheral blood sample was provided by each donor, and peripheral blood mononuclear cells were used for TCR beta sequencing. The Qiagen DNeasy Blood Extraction Kit was used to extract genomic DNA from the blood cell samples. Its CDR3 holds 10 amino acids, cysteine through phenylalanine. Only the CDR3 part of the read is kept: 30 bases, read in frame from the first base. From a lookup of the germline V gene (reference sequence), CDR1 and CDR2 are LNHDA and SQIVND. This clone was observed a few times. Its antigen remains unidentified. It has no much larger one-base neighbor in the sample; base qualities were not kept.

The library was made by the immunoSEQ multiplex PCR assay. For the multiplex PCR, a mixture combining 60 forward primers for TCR Vbeta segments and 13 reverse primers for TCR Jbeta segments was used. The CDR3 region of rearranged TCR beta genes was amplified from genomic DNA with a multiplex PCR assay. The amplified TCR beta libraries were sequenced on the Illumina HiSeq System as 87-base-pair reads. As for how the authors treated the data: A later analysis counted about 80 million unique TCR beta chains across the 550 to 750 repertoires, and roughly 9.9 million of these chains were shared by at least two donors. A nearest-neighbor algorithm error-corrected the raw reads and collapsed the reads into unique sequences, merging closely related sequences to remove PCR and sequencing errors. CDR3 sequences were aligned to IMGT reference sequences to assign V, D and J gene segments. For a sequence to be retained, a match of at least six nucleotides to both a V gene segment and a J gene segment was required. A rearrangement was called productive if the CDR3 had no stop codons and remained in frame with V and J, and every other rearrangement was called non-productive. Following IMGT convention, CDR3 was defined as the stretch from the second conserved V-encoded cysteine up to the conserved J-encoded phenylalanine. The earlier analysis of 587 of the donors excluded any sequence lacking an unambiguous match to a single V gene segment. An earlier analysis of a few hundred of the donors classified V segments as functional when productive rearrangements were above 56.7% and as segregating when the standard deviation between donors was above 5%. A statistical classification framework was built to diagnose cytomegalovirus status from the catalog of TCR beta chain sequences. A later analysis assigned V and J genes by comparing TCR nucleotide sequences with IMGT/GENE-DB human TR gene sequences. Using the TCRdist pipeline, a later analysis assigned CDR3 sequences along with most-parsimonious VDJ recombination scenarios. A later analysis defined each TCR beta chain by its CDR3 amino acid sequence plus V-gene family, and excluded reads lacking a unique V-gene family. A later analysis removed 550 to 700 highly shared, low-generation-probability nucleotide sequences to deal with suspected cross-contamination and a sequencing artifact. In a later analysis, a clonal expansion index was calculated for each public chain from normalized within-repertoire ranks of inferred template counts. Generation probabilities in a later analysis came from a VDJ recombination model fitted to out-of-frame rearrangements, and those results were checked against IGoR. In a later analysis, hypergeometric tests were used to score TCR-TCR, TCR-HLA and TCR-CMV co-occurrence, with a repertoire-size bias correction applied to TCR pairs. A later analysis estimated false discovery rates by permuting HLA or CMV assignments 20 times. In a later analysis, co-occurring TCRs were grouped using DBSCAN, and TCRdist sequence similarity was added for clustering within HLA-allele-positive subsets. Repertoires with fewer than 30,000 or more than 120,000 public chains, plus five repertoires with anomalous nucleotide sharing, were excluded from co-occurrence clustering. The source is immuneACCESS, and TCRdb retained only in-frame sequences with V and J called. Part of the clones is not carried over; for the studies checked, unresolved V genes explain less than half of this, and the remainder is unexplained. The D gene and trimming were derived from the DNA, and the V and J assignments and clone size from that table. This sample lists over 90,000 clones; roughly 77% were detected once. The leading ten clones occupy 10% of the sample.

The rearranged chain carries TRBV19 and TRBJ2-7, and TRBD2 matches 7 of the central bases. The origin of this receptor is a woman between 18 and 30 years old in good health and CMV-seropositive. The sequencing sample was made of PBMCs. The CDR3 protein: CGGREGEQYF. The DNA sequence is given as TGTGGGGGAAGGGAGGGCGAGCAGTACTTC.